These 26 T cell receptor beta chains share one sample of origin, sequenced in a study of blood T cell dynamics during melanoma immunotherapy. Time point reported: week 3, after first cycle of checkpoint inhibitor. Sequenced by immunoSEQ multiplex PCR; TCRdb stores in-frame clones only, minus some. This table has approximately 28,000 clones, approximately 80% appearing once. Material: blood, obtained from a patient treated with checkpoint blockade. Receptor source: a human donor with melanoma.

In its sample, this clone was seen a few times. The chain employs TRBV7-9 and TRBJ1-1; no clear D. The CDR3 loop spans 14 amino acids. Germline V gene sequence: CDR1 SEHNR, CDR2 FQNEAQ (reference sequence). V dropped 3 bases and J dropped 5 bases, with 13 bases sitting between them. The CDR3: CASSLVKGITEAFF. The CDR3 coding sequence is TGTGCCAGCAGCTTGGTTAAGGGCATAACTGAAGCTTTCTTT.

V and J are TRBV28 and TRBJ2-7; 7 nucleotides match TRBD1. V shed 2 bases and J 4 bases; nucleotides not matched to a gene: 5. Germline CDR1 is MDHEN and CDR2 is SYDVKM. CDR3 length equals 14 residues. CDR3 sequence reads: CASSLQTGWYEQYF. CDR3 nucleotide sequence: TGTGCCAGCAGTTTACAGACAGGGTGGTACGAGCAGTACTTC.

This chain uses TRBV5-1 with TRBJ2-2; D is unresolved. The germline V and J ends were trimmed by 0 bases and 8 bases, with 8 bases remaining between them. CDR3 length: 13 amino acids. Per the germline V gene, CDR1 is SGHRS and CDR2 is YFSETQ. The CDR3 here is CASSLEGGGELFF. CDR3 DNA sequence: TGCGCCAGCAGCTTGGAAGGTGGTGGGGAGCTGTTTTTT.

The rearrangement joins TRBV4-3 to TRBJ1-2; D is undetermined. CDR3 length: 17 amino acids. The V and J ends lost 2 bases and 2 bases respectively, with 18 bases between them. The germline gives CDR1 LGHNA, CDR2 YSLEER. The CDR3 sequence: CASSQSVLTPGNYGYTF. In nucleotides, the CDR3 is TGCGCCAGCAGCCAATCGGTGTTAACTCCTGGCAACTATGGCTACACCTTC.

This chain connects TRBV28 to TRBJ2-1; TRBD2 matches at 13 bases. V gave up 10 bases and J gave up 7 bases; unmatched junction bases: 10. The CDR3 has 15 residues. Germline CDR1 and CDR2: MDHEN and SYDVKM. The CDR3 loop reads CATRTSGSLGNEQFF. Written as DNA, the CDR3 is TGTGCCACCAGGACTAGCGGGAGTCTGGGTAATGAGCAGTTCTTC.

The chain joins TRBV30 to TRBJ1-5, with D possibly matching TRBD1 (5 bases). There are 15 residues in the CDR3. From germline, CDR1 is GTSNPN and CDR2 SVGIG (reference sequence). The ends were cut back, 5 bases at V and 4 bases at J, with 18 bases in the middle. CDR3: CAWSPQGYGNQPQHF. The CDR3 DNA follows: TGTGCCTGGTCGCCTCAGGGTTATGGGAATCAGCCCCAGCATTTT. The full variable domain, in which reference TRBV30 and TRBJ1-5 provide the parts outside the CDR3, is SQTIHQWPATLVQPVGSPLSLECTVEGTSNPNLYWYRQAAGRGLQLLFYSVGIGQISSEVPQNLSASRPQDRQFILSSKKLLLSDSGFYLCAWSPQGYGNQPQHFGDGTRLSIL.

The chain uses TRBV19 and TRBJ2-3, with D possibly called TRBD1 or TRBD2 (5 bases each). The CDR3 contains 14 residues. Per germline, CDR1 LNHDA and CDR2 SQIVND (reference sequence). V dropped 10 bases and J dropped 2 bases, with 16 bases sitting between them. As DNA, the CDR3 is TGTGCCACCTCCGTCGGGGCCCTCACAGATACGCAGTATTTT. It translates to CATSVGALTDTQYF. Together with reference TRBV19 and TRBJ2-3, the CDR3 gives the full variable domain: DGGITQSPKYLFRKEGQNVTLSCEQNLNHDAMYWYRQDPGQGLRLIYYSQIVNDFQKGDIAEGYSVSREKKESFPLTVTSAQKNPTAFYLCATSVGALTDTQYFGPGTRLTVL.

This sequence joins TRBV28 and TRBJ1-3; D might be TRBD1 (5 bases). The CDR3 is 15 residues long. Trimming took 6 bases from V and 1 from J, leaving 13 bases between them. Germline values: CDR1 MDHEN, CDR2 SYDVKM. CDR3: CASRPQASSGNTIYF. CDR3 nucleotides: TGTGCCAGCAGACCACAGGCCTCTTCTGGAAACACCATATATTTT.

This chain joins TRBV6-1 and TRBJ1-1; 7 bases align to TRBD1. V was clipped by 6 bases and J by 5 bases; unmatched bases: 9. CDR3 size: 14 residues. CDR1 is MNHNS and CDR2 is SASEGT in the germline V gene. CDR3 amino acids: CASRASGGWTEAFF. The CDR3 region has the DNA TGTGCCAGCAGAGCTTCAGGGGGGTGGACTGAAGCTTTCTTT.

The CDR3 DNA is TGTGCCAGCAGTGAGGGGTACATTAATTCACCCCTCCACTTT. This codes for CASSEGYINSPLHF. The chain employs TRBV2 and TRBJ1-6; D not certain. This CDR3 contains 14 residues. CDR1 is SNHLY, CDR2 FYNNEI, per germline. V lost 3 bases and J 6 bases, leaving 9 bases between the germline ends.

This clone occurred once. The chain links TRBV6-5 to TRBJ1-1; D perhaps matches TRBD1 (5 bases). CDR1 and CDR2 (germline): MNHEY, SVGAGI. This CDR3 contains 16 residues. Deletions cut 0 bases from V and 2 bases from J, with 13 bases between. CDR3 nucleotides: TGTGCCAGCAGTTACTCGCCGGGGCGATTAAACACTGAAGCTTTCTTT. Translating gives CASSYSPGRLNTEAFF.

CDR3 sequence: CAIRSGTDYEQYF. The CDR3 DNA sequence: TGTGCCATCCGTTCCGGGACAGACTACGAGCAGTACTTC. The chain combines TRBV10-3 with TRBJ2-7; 7 positions match TRBD1. The trim removed 8 bases at V and 3 bases at J, leaving 7 bases unmatched. The CDR3 runs 13 residues. Germline assignment: CDR1 ENHRY and CDR2 SYGVKD.

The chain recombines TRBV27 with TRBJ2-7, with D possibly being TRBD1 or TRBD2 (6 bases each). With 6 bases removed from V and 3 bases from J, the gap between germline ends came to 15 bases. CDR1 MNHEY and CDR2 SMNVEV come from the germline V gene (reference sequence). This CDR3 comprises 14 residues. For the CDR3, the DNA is TGTGCCAGCAGGTCCTCGGGGGCCAACTACGAGCAGTACTTC. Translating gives CASRSSGANYEQYF.

The CDR3 sequence is CASSLSKFGGADYGYTF. The CDR3, as DNA: TGTGCCAGCAGTTTATCGAAGTTTGGGGGCGCGGACTATGGCTACACCTTC. V and J are TRBV27 and TRBJ1-2; D perhaps matches TRBD1 (6 bases). Between the trimmed V and J ends, which lost 0 bases and 3 bases, there was a span of 17 bases. The CDR3 is 17 residues long. In germline, CDR1 is MNHEY, CDR2 SMNVEV (reference sequence).

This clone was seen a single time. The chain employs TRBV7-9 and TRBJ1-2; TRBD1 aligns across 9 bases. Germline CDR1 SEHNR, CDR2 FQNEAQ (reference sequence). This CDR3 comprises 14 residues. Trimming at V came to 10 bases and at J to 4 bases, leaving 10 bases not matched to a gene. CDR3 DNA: TGTGCCATCGGGACAGGGTCCGCCGTCTATGGCTACACCTTC. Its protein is CAIGTGSAVYGYTF. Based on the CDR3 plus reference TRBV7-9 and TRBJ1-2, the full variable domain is DTGVSQNPRHKITKRGQNVTFRCDPISEHNRLYWYRQTLGQGPEFLTYFQNEAQLEKSRLLSDRFSAERPKGSFSTLEIQRTEQGDSAMYLCAIGTGSAVYGYTFGSGTRLTVV.

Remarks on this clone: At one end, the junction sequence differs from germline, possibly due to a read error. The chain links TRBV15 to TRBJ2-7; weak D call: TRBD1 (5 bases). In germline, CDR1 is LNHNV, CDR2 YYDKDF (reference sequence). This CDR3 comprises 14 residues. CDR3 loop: CATGRADQGYEQYF. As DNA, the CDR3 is TGTGCCACCGGCAGGGCGGATCAGGGCTACGAGCAGTACTTC.

The CDR3 loop reads CASSPRTDSWSYGYTF. For the CDR3, the DNA is TGTGCCAGCAGCCCACGGACAGACTCGTGGAGCTATGGCTACACCTTC. The rearrangement joins TRBV14 to TRBJ1-2; D might be TRBD1 (6 bases). Germline lookup yields CDR1 SGHDN and CDR2 FVKESK. The CDR3 runs to 16 residues. Trimming took off 4 bases at V and 4 bases at J, with 19 bases between the two ends.

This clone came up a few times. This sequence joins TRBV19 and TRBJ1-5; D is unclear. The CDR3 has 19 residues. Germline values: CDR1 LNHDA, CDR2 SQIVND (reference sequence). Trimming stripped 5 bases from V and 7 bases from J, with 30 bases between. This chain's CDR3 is CASSGHNSEAILGRQPQHF. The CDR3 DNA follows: TGTGCCAGTAGTGGTCACAACTCAGAGGCTATATTGGGAAGACAGCCCCAGCATTTT. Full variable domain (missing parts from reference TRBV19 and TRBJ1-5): DGGITQSPKYLFRKEGQNVTLSCEQNLNHDAMYWYRQDPGQGLRLIYYSQIVNDFQKGDIAEGYSVSREKKESFPLTVTSAQKNPTAFYLCASSGHNSEAILGRQPQHFGDGTRLSIL.

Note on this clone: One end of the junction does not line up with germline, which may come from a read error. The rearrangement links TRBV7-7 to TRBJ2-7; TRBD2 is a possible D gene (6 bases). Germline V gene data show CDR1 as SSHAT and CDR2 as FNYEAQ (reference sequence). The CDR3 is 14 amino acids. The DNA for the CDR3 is TGTGCTAGCAGCCCCGGGACTGGGCCCTACGAGCAGTACTTC. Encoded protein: CASSPGTGPYEQYF.

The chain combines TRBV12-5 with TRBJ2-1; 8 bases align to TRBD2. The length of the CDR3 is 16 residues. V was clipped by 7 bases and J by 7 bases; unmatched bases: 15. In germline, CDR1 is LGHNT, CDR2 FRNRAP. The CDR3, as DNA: TGTGCTAGTGCCCGGCGGGGGGATAGATTTCAGAATGAGCAGTTCTTC. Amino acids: CASARRGDRFQNEQFF.

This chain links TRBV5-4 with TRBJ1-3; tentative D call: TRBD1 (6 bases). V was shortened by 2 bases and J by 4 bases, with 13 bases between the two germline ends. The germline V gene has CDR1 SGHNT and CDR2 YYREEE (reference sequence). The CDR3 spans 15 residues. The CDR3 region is CASSLTGTSGNTIYF. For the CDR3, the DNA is TGTGCCAGCAGCTTAACAGGGACCTCCGGAAACACCATATATTTT.

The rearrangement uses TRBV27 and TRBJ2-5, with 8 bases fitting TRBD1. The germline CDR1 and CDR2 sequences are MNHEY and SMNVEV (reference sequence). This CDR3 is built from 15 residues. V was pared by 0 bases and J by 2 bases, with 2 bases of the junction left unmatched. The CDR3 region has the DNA TGTGCCAGCAGTTTATCGGACAGGGCTCAAGAGACCCAGTACTTC. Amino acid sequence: CASSLSDRAQETQYF.

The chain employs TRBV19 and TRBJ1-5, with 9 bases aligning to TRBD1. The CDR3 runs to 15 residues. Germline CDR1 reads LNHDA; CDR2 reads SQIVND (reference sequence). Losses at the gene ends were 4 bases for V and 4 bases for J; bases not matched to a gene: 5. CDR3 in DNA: TGTGCCAGTAGTAGCTACGGGACAGGGAATCAGCCCCAGCATTTT. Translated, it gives CASSSYGTGNQPQHF.

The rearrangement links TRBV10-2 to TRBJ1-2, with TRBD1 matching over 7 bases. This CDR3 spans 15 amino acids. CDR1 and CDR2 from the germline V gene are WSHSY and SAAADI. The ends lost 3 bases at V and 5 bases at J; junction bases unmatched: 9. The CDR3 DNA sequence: TGCGCCAGCAGTGAAATGAGGGGGCGCAGTTATGGCTACACCTTC. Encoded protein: CASSEMRGRSYGYTF.

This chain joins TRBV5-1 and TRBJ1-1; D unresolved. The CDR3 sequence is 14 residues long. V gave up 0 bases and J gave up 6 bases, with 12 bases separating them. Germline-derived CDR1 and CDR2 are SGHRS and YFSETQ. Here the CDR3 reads CASSLVQVGSEAFF. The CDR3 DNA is TGCGCCAGCAGCTTGGTTCAGGTGGGTTCTGAAGCTTTCTTT.

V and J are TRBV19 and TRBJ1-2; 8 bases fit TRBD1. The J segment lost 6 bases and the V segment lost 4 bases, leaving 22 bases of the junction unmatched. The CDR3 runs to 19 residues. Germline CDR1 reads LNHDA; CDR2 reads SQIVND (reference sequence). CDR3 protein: CASSKRDWTGPNSPHGYTF. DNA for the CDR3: TGTGCCAGTAGTAAACGGGATTGGACAGGGCCGAACAGCCCACATGGCTACACCTTC. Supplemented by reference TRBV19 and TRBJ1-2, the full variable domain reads DGGITQSPKYLFRKEGQNVTLSCEQNLNHDAMYWYRQDPGQGLRLIYYSQIVNDFQKGDIAEGYSVSREKKESFPLTVTSAQKNPTAFYLCASSKRDWTGPNSPHGYTFGSGTRLTVV.